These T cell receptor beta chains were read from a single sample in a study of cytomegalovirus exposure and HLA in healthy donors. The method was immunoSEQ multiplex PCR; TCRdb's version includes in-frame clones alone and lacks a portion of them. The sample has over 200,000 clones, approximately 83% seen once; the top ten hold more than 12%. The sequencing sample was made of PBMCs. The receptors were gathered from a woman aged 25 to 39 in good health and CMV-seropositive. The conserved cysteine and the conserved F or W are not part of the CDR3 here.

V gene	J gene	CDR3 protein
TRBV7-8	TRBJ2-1	ASSSPVQGTENEQF
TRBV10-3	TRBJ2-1	AISDPSAGTYNEQF
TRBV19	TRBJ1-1	ASSPRQGRDTEAF
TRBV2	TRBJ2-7	ASSEETGVNEQY
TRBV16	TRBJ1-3	ASSQPGGNTIY
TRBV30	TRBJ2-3	AWSVLRGDTQY
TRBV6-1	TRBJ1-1	ASSDHYLNTEAF
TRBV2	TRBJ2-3	ASSVPLAGGPKGDTQY
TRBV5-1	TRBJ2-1	ASSLRGQINNEQF
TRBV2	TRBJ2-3	ASSEGSRRWGTDTQY
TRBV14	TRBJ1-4	ASSQAGSNEKLF
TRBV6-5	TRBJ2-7	ASLQHYEQY
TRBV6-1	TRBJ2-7	ASSLAGTGMLY
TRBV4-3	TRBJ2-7	ASSQDPGMVDEQY
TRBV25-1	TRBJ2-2	ASSADRVAGELF
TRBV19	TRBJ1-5	ASSIRGTSNQPQH
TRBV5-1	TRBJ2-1	ASSLRETSPYNEQF
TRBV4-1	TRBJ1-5	ASSLDRYAQPQH
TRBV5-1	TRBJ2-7	ASSLLPQGYEQY
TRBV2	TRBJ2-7	ASSTTYEQY
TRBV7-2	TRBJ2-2	ASSLAAGELF
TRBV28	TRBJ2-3	ASRPLGGTDTQY
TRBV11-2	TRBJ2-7	ASGFAGAYEQY
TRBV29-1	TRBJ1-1	SVSDPGDF
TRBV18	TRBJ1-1	ASSPSLSGFNTEAF
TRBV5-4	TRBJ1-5	ASSTGGQGHQPQH
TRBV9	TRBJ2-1	ASTASGSYNEQF
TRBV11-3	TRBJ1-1	ASSFDGEAF
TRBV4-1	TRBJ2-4	ASSPAGTRLQY
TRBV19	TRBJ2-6	ASSPDRGLSGANVLT
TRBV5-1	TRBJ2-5	ASSLAETQY
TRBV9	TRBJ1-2	ASSPDRAERGYT
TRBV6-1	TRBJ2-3	ASSESPAGGRDTQY
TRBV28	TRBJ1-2	ASSLSTGLYGYT
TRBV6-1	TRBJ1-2	ASSWKIFNYGYT
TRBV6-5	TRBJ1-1	ASSYRTEAF
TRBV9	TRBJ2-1	ASSVGTSGINEQF
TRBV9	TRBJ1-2	ASSADRLPDYGYT
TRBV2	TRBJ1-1	ASSEQAPITGDEAF
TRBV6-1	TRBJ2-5	ASSEHMLAGGETQY
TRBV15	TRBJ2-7	ATSRPGGNYEQY
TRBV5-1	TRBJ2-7	ASSLASDSLVAYEQY
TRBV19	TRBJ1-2	ASRIRDRGNSNYGYT
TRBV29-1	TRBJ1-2	SVELGAEEGYT
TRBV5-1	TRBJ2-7	ASTVTGGLYEQY
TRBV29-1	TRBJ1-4	SVRVAGNEKLF
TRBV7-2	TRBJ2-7	ASSLAGGPHEQY
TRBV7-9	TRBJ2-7	ASSSSGSYEQY
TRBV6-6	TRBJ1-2	ASSPSTVYGYT
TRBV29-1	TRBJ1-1	SGSGVDAVMGTEAF
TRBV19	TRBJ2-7	ASSRGQGDYEQY
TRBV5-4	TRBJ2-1	ASSFLPGVSYNEQF
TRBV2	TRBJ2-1	ASREDRTGHNEQF